This TCR beta chain originates from a study of graft-versus-host responses after intestinal transplantation. Some clones are missing from TCRdb's copy, which holds only in-frame ones; the method was immunoSEQ multiplex PCR. This sample has around 100,000 clones; 93% occur once, and the top ten carry around 1%. V lost 1 base and J lost 8; bases outside the gene matches: 0. Looked up from germline, CDR1 is MGHRA and CDR2 is YSYEKL. The CDR3 consists of 13 residues. This clone was seen a single time. Its matching antigen is unknown. This receptor was identified in a human donor who was the organ donor for an intestinal transplant. The chain couples TRBV4-1 to TRBJ1-2; TRBD1 aligns across 11 bases. Sequences were derived from unstimulated CD8+ T cells sorted from spleen or lymph node cells, sampled before transplant. CDR3 DNA sequence: TGCGCCAGCAGCCAAGGGACAGGGGGCGGCTACACCTTC. This codes for CASSQGTGGGYTF.